Listed below are T cell receptor beta chains from one sample, sequenced in a study of OX40 agonist ivuxolimab in advanced cancers. The repertoire was sequenced with immunoSEQ multiplex PCR; TCRdb's copy has only in-frame clones and lacks some. This sample has about 96,000 clones, with 84% found just once. Sequencing was performed on CD4+ or CD8+ T cells sorted from blood, taken in a trial of the OX40 agonist ivuxolimab. The receptors were gathered from an adult with an advanced solid tumor such as melanoma, head and neck, liver or kidney cancer. Both conserved end residues are part of each CDR3. D genes are given only for firm matches. The size of a clone is reported for some rows only, either as once, few or many, or as a class for expanded clones.

v_gene,d_gene,j_gene,abundance,CDR3nt,CDR3aa
TRBV7-2,NA,TRBJ1-2,NA,TGTGCCAGCAGCTTAGCCACGGGGGGAACCTATGGCTACACCTTC,CASSLATGGTYGYTF
TRBV5-4,TRBD1,TRBJ1-2,NA,TGTGCCAGCAGCTCTGGGCTGGGGGACAGGGGGTTTAATGGCTACACCTTC,CASSSGLGDRGFNGYTF
TRBV23-1,TRBD1,TRBJ2-7,NA,TGCGCCAGCAGTCATCATAAGGGACAGGGGGTTTTCTACGAGCAGTACTTC,CASSHHKGQGVFYEQYF
TRBV14,TRBD2,TRBJ2-1,NA,TGTGCCAGCAGCCAACGGACTAGCGGGAGTAATGAGCAGTTCTTC,CASSQRTSGSNEQFF
TRBV9,TRBD1,TRBJ2-5,NA,TGTGCCAGCAGCGGTGGGACAGGGGCCGAGACCCAGTACTTC,CASSGGTGAETQYF
TRBV5-8,TRBD2,TRBJ2-2,NA,TGTGCCAGCAGACCTCGACTAGCGGGAAACACCGGGGAGCTGTTTTTT,CASRPRLAGNTGELFF
TRBV6-6,NA,TRBJ1-5,NA,TGTGCCAGCACCCAGGGGAGCCAGCCCCAGCATTTT,CASTQGSQPQHF
TRBV6-1,NA,TRBJ2-7,NA,TGTGCCAGCAGTGTATATCTTTCCTACGAGCAGTACTTC,CASSVYLSYEQYF
TRBV7-8,NA,TRBJ1-1,NA,TGTGCCAGCAGCCTTCGGGGCAGGCAGAACACTGAAGCTTTCTTT,CASSLRGRQNTEAFF
TRBV5-1,NA,TRBJ2-5,few,TGCGCCAGCAGCTTGGTTCCCGGTCCCCAGCAGACCCAGTACTTC,CASSLVPGPQQTQYF
TRBV30,NA,TRBJ1-4,NA,TGTGCCTGGAGTGTAACTGAAAAACTGTTTTTT,CAWSVTEKLFF
TRBV19,NA,TRBJ1-5,NA,TGTGCCAGTAGTTTCCGGAATCAGCCCCAGCATTTT,CASSFRNQPQHF
TRBV7-9,TRBD1,TRBJ1-2,NA,TGTGCCAGCAGCTTTAATAAAGACAGGGCTACTCTCTATGGCTACACCTTC,CASSFNKDRATLYGYTF
TRBV27,TRBD2,TRBJ2-1,NA,TGTGCCAGCAGTACACTAGCGGGATCCTACAATGAGCAGTTCTTC,CASSTLAGSYNEQFF
TRBV6-1,TRBD1,TRBJ2-2,NA,TGTGCCAGCATTTGGACAGGGGGGACCGGGGAGCTGTTTTTT,CASIWTGGTGELFF
TRBV7-9,NA,TRBJ1-5,NA,TGTGCCAGCAGCCCGGCGGGGCTAAACAATCAGCCCCAGCATTTT,CASSPAGLNNQPQHF
TRBV19,NA,TRBJ2-1,NA,TGTGTTGGAAGCTCCTACAATGAGCAGTTCTTC,CVGSSYNEQFF
TRBV11-2,NA,TRBJ2-2,once,TGTGCCAGCAGCTTAGAATACACCGGGGAGCTGTTTTTT,CASSLEYTGELFF
TRBV5-1,TRBD1,TRBJ1-2,NA,TGCGCCAGCAGTTCGACAGGGGAGGTGGCTGGCTACACCTTC,CASSSTGEVAGYTF
TRBV5-6,TRBD1,TRBJ2-7,NA,TGTGCCAGCAGCCCCGGGACAGGCTACTACGAGCAGTACTTC,CASSPGTGYYEQYF
TRBV12-5,TRBD2,TRBJ2-5,NA,TGTGCTAGTGGTTCCCGGACTAGCGGGGGGGCAAAAGAGACCCAGTACTTC,CASGSRTSGGAKETQYF
TRBV30,NA,TRBJ1-2,NA,TGTGCCGTAGGAGGCCTAGGACACTACATAACCAATGGCTACACCTTC,CAVGGLGHYITNGYTF
TRBV2,NA,TRBJ2-3,NA,TGTGCCAGCAGCCTCATTTCGGGAGATACGCAGTATTTT,CASSLISGDTQYF
TRBV7-3,NA,TRBJ2-3,NA,TGTGCCAGCAGCCCGGGGGCCGGTTTCGCAGATACGCAGTATTTT,CASSPGAGFADTQYF
TRBV29-1,NA,TRBJ1-2,NA,TGCAGCGTGGGGGGGTTTGGCTACACCTTC,CSVGGFGYTF
TRBV2,NA,TRBJ2-3,NA,TGTGCCAGCAGACGGGACACCTCTTCAGATACGCAGTATTTT,CASRRDTSSDTQYF
TRBV5-1,NA,TRBJ1-1,NA,TGCGCCAGCAGCTTGATGACACGAAGCGGGGGTACTGAAGCTTTCTTT,CASSLMTRSGGTEAFF
TRBV21-1,NA,TRBJ1-6,NA,TGTGCCAGCAGCAAAGTCGGCTCCTATAATTCACCCCTCCACTTT,CASSKVGSYNSPLHF
TRBV4-2,TRBD2,TRBJ2-2,few,TGTGCCAGCAGCCAAGATACGATAGCGGGGGCCACCGGGGAGCTGTTTTTT,CASSQDTIAGATGELFF
TRBV4-2,NA,TRBJ1-3,few,TGTGCCAGCAGTTCGGACACTGGAAACACCATATATTTT,CASSSDTGNTIYF
TRBV15,NA,TRBJ2-7,NA,TGTGCCACCAGCAGAGCACGTACTTACGACGAGCAGTACTTC,CATSRARTYDEQYF
TRBV7-6,NA,TRBJ1-5,once,TGTGCCAGCAGCTTGGGGGTACGTGACTTTGATCAGCCCCAGCATTTT,CASSLGVRDFDQPQHF
TRBV10-1,NA,TRBJ2-1,NA,TGCGCCAGCAGTGACGGCAGAGAAGATGAGCAGTTCTTC,CASSDGREDEQFF
TRBV2,TRBD1,TRBJ1-2,few,TGTGCCAGCAGTGCCCAGACAGGGTTTAGTGGCTACACCTTC,CASSAQTGFSGYTF
TRBV7-2,NA,TRBJ2-7,NA,TGTGCCAGCAGCCTGAGCGGGCTAAGCTCCTACGAGCAGTACTTC,CASSLSGLSSYEQYF
TRBV27,TRBD2,TRBJ2-1,once,TGTGCCAGCAGGCTTAGCGGGAGTATTGAGCAGTTCTTC,CASRLSGSIEQFF
TRBV9,NA,TRBJ1-3,many,TGTGCCAGCAGCGTAGACGTGACCCAGAGGCCTGGAAACACCATATATTTT,CASSVDVTQRPGNTIYF
TRBV6-6,NA,TRBJ2-1,NA,TGTGCCAGCAAGAACGGCGGGGGCGTCTACAATGAGCAGTTCTTC,CASKNGGGVYNEQFF